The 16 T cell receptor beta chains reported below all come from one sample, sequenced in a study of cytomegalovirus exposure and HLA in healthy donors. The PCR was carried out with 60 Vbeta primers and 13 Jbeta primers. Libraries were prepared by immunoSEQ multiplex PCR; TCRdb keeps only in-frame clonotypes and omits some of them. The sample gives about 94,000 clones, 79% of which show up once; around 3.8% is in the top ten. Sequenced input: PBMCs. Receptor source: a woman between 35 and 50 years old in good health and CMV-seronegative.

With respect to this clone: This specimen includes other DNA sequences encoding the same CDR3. The DNA for the CDR3 is TGTGCCAGCAGCTTGGGACAGGGCATGAACACTGAAGCTTTCTTT. Protein: CASSLGQGMNTEAFF. The genes are TRBV5-4 and TRBJ1-1; 7 positions match TRBD1. This CDR3 is 15 amino acids long. Germline V CDR1 and CDR2: SGHNT, YYREEE (reference sequence). V lost 0 bases and J lost 0; bases outside the gene matches: 2.

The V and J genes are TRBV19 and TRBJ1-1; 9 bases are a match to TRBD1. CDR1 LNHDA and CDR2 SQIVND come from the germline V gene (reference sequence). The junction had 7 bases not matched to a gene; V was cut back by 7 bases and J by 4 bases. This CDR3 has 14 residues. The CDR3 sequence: CASKSDRGITEAFF. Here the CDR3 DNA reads TGTGCCAGTAAGAGCGACAGGGGGATCACTGAAGCTTTCTTT.

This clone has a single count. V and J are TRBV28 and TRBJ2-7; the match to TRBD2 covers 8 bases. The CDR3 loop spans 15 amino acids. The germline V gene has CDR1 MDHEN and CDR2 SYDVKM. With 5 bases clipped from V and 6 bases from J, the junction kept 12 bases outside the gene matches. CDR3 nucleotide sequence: TGTGCCAGCAGTGGGGGGTCGGGTCTAGCGGGCGAGCAGTACTTC. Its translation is CASSGGSGLAGEQYF.

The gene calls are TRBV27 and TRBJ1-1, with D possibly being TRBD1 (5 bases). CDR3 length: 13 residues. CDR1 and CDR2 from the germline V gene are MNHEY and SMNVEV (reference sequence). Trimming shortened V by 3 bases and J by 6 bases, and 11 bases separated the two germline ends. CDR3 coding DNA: TGTGCCAGCAGTTTTTCGAAGGGGTCTGAAGCTTTCTTT. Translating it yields CASSFSKGSEAFF.

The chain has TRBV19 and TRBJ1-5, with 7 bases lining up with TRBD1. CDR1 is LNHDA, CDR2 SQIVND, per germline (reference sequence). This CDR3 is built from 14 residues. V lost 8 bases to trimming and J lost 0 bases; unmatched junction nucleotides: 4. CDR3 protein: CASVDRASNQPQHF. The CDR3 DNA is TGTGCCAGTGTTGACAGGGCTAGCAATCAGCCCCAGCATTTT.

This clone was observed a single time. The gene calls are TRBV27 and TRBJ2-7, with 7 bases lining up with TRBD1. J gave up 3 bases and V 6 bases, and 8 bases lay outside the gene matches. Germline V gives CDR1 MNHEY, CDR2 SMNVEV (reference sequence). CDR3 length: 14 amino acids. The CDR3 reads CASRIQGFHYEQYF. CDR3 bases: TGTGCCAGCAGAATACAGGGGTTCCACTACGAGCAGTACTTC.

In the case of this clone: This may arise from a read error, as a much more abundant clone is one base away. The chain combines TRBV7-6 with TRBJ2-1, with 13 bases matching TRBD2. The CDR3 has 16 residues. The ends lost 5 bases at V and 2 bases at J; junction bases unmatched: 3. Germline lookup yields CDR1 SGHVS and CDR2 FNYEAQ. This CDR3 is CASSRLAGGTYNEQFF. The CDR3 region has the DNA TGTGCCAGCAGCCGACTAGCGGGGGGTACCTACAATGAGCAGTTCTTC. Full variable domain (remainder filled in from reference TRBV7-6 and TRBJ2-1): GAGVSQSPRYKVTKRGQDVALRCDPISGHVSLYWYRQALGQGPEFLTYFNYEAQQDKSGLPNDRFSAERPEGSISTLTIQRTEQRDSAMYRCASSRLAGGTYNEQFFGPGTRLTVL.

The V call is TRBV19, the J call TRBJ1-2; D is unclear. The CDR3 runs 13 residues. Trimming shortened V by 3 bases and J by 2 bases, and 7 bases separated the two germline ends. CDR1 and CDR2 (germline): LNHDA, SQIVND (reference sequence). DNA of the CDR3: TGTGCCAGTAGTATCACGGGGAACTATGGCTACACCTTC. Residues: CASSITGNYGYTF.

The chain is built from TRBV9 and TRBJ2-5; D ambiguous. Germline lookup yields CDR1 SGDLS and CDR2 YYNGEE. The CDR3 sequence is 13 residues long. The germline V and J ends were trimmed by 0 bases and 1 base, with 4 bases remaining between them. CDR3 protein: CASSVALQETQYF. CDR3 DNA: TGTGCCAGCAGCGTAGCTCTCCAAGAGACCCAGTACTTC.

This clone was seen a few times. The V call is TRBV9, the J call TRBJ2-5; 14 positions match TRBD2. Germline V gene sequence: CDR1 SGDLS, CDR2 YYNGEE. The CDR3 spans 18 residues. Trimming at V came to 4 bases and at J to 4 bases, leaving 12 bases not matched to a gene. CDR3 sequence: CASSPTGTSGGGGETQYF. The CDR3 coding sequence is TGTGCCAGCAGCCCAACCGGGACTAGCGGGGGAGGAGGAGAGACCCAGTACTTC.

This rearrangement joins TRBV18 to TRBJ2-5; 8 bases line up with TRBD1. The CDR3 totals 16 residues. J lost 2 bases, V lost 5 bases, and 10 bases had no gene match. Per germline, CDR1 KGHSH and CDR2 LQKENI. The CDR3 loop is CASSGAGGAGQETQYF. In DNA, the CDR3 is TGTGCCAGCTCAGGAGCAGGGGGCGCGGGACAAGAGACCCAGTACTTC.

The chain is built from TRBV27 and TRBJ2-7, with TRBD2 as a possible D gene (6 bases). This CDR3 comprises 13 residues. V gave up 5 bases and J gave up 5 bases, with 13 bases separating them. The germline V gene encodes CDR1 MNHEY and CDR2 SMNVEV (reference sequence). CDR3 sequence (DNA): TGTGCCAGCAGTCCTTCCGGGGAGGACGAGCAGTACTTC. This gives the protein CASSPSGEDEQYF.

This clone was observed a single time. The CDR3 region has the DNA TGTGCCAGCAGTTCAGGGGAGGGGGGGGAGCGAGCTTTCTTT. Translating it yields CASSSGEGGERAFF. This chain uses TRBV2 with TRBJ1-1, with TRBD1 as a possible D gene (6 bases). The germline V and J ends were trimmed by 5 bases and 10 bases, with 20 bases remaining between them. The CDR3 has 14 residues. In germline, CDR1 is SNHLY, CDR2 FYNNEI.

CDR3 in DNA: TGCAGCGTTGATGGGGACAGGGACTACGAGCAGTACTTC. The encoded protein is CSVDGDRDYEQYF. J is TRBJ2-7 and V is TRBV29-1; 9 bases align to TRBD1. The CDR3 covers 13 residues. CDR1 SQVTM and CDR2 ANQGSEA come from the germline V gene. The junction had 3 bases not matched to a gene; V was cut back by 3 bases and J by 3 bases.

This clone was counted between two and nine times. The chain's CDR3 is CASSLMAPYRGSPNNGETQYF. As DNA, the CDR3 is TGCGCCAGCAGTTTAATGGCCCCCTACAGGGGGTCACCCAACAACGGGGAGACCCAGTACTTC. The genes are TRBV5-1 and TRBJ2-5; 8 bases align to TRBD1. In germline, CDR1 is SGHRS, CDR2 YFSETQ. V lost 5 bases to trimming and J lost 5 bases; unmatched junction nucleotides: 29. The CDR3 runs to 21 residues.

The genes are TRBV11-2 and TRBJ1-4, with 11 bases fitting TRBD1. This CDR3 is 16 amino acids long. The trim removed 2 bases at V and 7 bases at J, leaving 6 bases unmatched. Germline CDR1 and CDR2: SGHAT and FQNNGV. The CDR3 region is CASSLRAGTGGEKLFF. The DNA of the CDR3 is TGTGCCAGCAGCTTAAGGGCCGGGACAGGGGGTGAAAAACTGTTTTTT.